This TCR beta chain was profiled in a study of T cell repertoires in ileal Crohn's disease. Produced via immunoSEQ multiplex PCR; TCRdb's table is partial and in-frame only. The sample lists some 16,000 clones; approximately 87% were seen once. The CDR3 runs to 16 residues. Germline-derived CDR1 and CDR2 are KGHSH and LQKENI. Trimming removed 3 bases from V and 1 base from J, with 15 bases in between. The chain couples TRBV18 to TRBJ1-1; D is unclear. This TCR came from an adult with Crohn's disease. The sequenced sample consisted of ileal tissue. The CDR3 loop reads CASSPSSEGGNTEAFF. The CDR3 DNA reads as TGTGCCAGCTCACCCTCCTCGGAAGGAGGGAACACTGAAGCTTTCTTT.